This T cell receptor beta chain derives from a study of blood T cell repertoires in COVID-19. Looking at the study overall: Samples of COVID-19 (acute and convalescent) were obtained from the United States, Italy and Spain. PBMCs, B-cell-depleted T cells, or T cells provided the cDNA or gDNA that made up the material.

V shed 7 bases and J 0 bases; nucleotides not matched to a gene: 6. CDR1 and CDR2 from the germline V gene are LNHDA and SQIVND (reference sequence). CDR3 size: 15 residues. Libraries were prepared by immunoSEQ multiplex PCR; TCRdb keeps only in-frame clonotypes and omits some of them. Of 98,000 or so clones listed, roughly 84% are singletons. This clonotype was obtained from a woman aged 60-75 years in a cohort sampled during active or convalescent COVID-19. This chain connects TRBV19 to TRBJ1-5; 7 bases agree with TRBD1. The sequencing input was peripheral blood. CDR3 sequence: CASIGQAYSNQPQHF. The DNA for the CDR3 is TGTGCCAGTATCGGACAGGCGTATAGCAATCAGCCCCAGCATTTT.